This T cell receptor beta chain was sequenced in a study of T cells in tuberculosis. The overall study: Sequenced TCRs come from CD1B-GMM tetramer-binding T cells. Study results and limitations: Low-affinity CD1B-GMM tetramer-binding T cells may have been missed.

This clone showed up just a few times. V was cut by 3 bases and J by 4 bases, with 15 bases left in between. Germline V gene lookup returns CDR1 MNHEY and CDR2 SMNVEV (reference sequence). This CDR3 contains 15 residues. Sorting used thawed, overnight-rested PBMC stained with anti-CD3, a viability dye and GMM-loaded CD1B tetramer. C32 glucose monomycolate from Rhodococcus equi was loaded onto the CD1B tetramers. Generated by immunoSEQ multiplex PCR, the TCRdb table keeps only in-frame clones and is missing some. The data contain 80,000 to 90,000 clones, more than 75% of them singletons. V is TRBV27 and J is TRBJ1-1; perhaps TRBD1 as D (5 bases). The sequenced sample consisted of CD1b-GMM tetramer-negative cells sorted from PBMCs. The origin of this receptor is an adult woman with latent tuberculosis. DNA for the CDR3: TGTGCCAGCAGTTTCAATCCCTCGGGGGGCACTGAAGCTTTCTTT. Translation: CASSFNPSGGTEAFF.